One and the same sample provided the 7 T cell receptor beta chains below, sequenced in a study of T cell responses to AZD1222 COVID-19 vaccine. Using immunoSEQ multiplex PCR, the repertoire was profiled, and TCRdb retains in-frame clones only, with some absent. The data hold 110,000 to 150,000 clones, with about 90% observed a single time. The material sequenced was peripheral blood, taken on day 0 of AZD1222 vaccination. The receptor set was obtained from an adult in good health.

The genes are TRBV5-4 and TRBJ2-7; D gene unclear. With 0 bases removed from V and 7 bases from J, the gap between germline ends came to 11 bases. Germline V gene lookup returns CDR1 SGHNT and CDR2 YYREEE (reference sequence). The CDR3 spans 13 residues. In nucleotides, the CDR3 is TGTGCCAGCAGCTTGGAGCTCCTCGGGGAGCAGTACTTC. Translated: CASSLELLGEQYF.

This clone was recorded only once. This CDR3 is CASRRQTNSPLHF. The CDR3 DNA reads TGTGCCAGCAGGCGACAGACTAATTCACCCCTCCACTTT. The chain joins TRBV11-2 to TRBJ1-6; perhaps TRBD1 as D (5 bases). CDR1 SGHAT and CDR2 FQNNGV come from the germline V gene. The CDR3 is 13 residues long. V lost 6 bases, J lost 6 bases, and 9 bases lay in between.

The rearrangement joins TRBV20-1 to TRBJ2-3; 8 nucleotides line up with TRBD2. This CDR3 region has 14 residues. V shed 3 bases and J 3 bases; nucleotides not matched to a gene: 5. In germline, CDR1 is DFQATT, CDR2 SNEGSKA (reference sequence). CDR3 bases: TGCAGTGCTAGTACCGGGAGGGGGACAGATACGCAGTATTTT. Encoded protein: CSASTGRGTDTQYF.

The gene calls are TRBV12-3 or TRBV12-4 and TRBJ2-7; tentative D call: TRBD2 (5 bases). V was shortened by 7 bases and J by 3 bases, with 7 bases between the two germline ends. There are 11 residues in the CDR3. The DNA of the CDR3 is TGTGCCAGCACCGGGGACTACGAGCAGTACTTC. The encoded protein is CASTGDYEQYF.

The rearrangement uses TRBV4-2 and TRBJ2-6, with 9 bases matching TRBD2. CDR1 and CDR2 from the germline V gene are LGHNA and YNFKEQ. Germline trimming cut 4 bases from V and 3 bases from J; bases unmatched to any gene: 13. CDR3 size: 19 residues. The CDR3 DNA reads as TGTGCCAGCAGCCCGTCCGGGAGCGGGAGGTCGGTTGGGGCCAACGTCCTGACTTTC. Translating it yields CASSPSGSGRSVGANVLTF.

V and J are TRBV15 and TRBJ2-6; D gene ambiguous. V dropped 5 bases and J dropped 4 bases, with 12 bases sitting between them. The CDR3 is made up of 15 amino acids. Per the germline V gene, CDR1 is LNHNV and CDR2 is YYDKDF (reference sequence). This CDR3 is CATSSGGSGANVLTF. The CDR3 coding sequence is TGTGCCACCAGCTCCGGTGGATCAGGGGCCAACGTCCTGACTTTC.

The rearrangement joins TRBV4-3 to TRBJ1-2; D unresolved. The CDR3 runs to 15 residues. Trimming took off 3 bases at V and 8 bases at J, with 19 bases between the two ends. CDR1 and CDR2 (germline): LGHNA, YSLEER. The CDR3: CASSHVAAPSSGYTF. CDR3 coding DNA: TGCGCCAGCAGCCATGTTGCGGCCCCGAGTAGCGGCTACACCTTC.